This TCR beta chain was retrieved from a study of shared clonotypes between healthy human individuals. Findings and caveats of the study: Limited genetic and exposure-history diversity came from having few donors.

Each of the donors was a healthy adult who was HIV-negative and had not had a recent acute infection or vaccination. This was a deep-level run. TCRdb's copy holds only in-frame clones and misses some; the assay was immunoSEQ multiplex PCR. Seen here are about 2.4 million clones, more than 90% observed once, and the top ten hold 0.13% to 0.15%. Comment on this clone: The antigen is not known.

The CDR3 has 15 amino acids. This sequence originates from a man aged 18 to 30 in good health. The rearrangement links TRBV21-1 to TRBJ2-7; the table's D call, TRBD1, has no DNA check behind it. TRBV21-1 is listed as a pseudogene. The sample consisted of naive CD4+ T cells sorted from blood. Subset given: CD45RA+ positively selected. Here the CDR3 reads CASSKPKDRGYEQYF. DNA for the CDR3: TGTGCCAGCAGCAAACCCAAGGACAGGGGATACGAGCAGTACTTC.